These T cell receptor beta chains were read from a single sample in a study of cytotoxic CD8 clonotypes in ibrutinib-treated CLL. Assay: immunoSEQ multiplex PCR; the TCRdb copy retains only in-frame clones and omits some. The repertoire holds tens of thousands of clones, with roughly 60% as singletons. This specimen consisted of PBMCs, obtained before ibrutinib treatment. Source of these receptors: a human donor with chronic lymphocytic leukemia. CDR3s include the opening cysteine and the closing phenylalanine or tryptophan. Each record gives: clone size, D gene, J gene, V gene, CDR3 protein, CDR3 DNA. D genes are given only for firm matches. Part of the rows lack a size; the others show once, few, many or a class for expanded clones.

clone size: -
D gene: -
J gene: TRBJ2-7
V gene: TRBV2
CDR3 protein: CASNTRRAEEQYF
CDR3 DNA: TGTGCCAGCAACACGCGGAGGGCCGAGGAGCAGTACTTC

clone size: -
D gene: TRBD1
J gene: TRBJ2-3
V gene: TRBV5-1
CDR3 protein: CASSLGQGAPDTQYF
CDR3 DNA: TGCGCCAGCAGCTTGGGCCAGGGGGCGCCTGATACGCAGTATTTT

clone size: -
D gene: -
J gene: TRBJ2-1
V gene: TRBV28
CDR3 protein: CASSLSFRGDVF
CDR3 DNA: TGTGCCAGCAGTTTATCGTTTAGGGGCGATGTCTTC

clone size: few
D gene: -
J gene: TRBJ2-7
V gene: TRBV25-1
CDR3 protein: CASSVIGGASYEQYF
CDR3 DNA: TGTGCCAGCAGTGTGATTGGGGGAGCCTCCTACGAGCAGTACTTC

clone size: -
D gene: TRBD2
J gene: TRBJ2-1
V gene: TRBV6-9
CDR3 protein: CASSPGTSGGAYNEQFF
CDR3 DNA: TGTGCCAGCAGCCCTGGGACTAGCGGGGGGGCATACAATGAGCAGTTCTTC

clone size: -
D gene: -
J gene: TRBJ2-3
V gene: TRBV9
CDR3 protein: CASSVRGASTDTQYF
CDR3 DNA: TGTGCCAGCAGCGTAAGGGGAGCTAGCACAGATACGCAGTATTTT

clone size: -
D gene: -
J gene: TRBJ1-5
V gene: TRBV18
CDR3 protein: CASSPDSSYSNQPQHF
CDR3 DNA: TGTGCCAGCTCACCAGATAGCTCCTATAGCAATCAGCCCCAGCATTTT

clone size: -
D gene: TRBD2
J gene: TRBJ2-3
V gene: TRBV7-9
CDR3 protein: CASSLEAGGITDTQYF
CDR3 DNA: TGTGCCAGCAGCTTAGAGGCGGGGGGGATCACAGATACGCAGTATTTT

clone size: -
D gene: -
J gene: TRBJ2-7
V gene: TRBV10-3
CDR3 protein: CAISGGDSEYYEQYF
CDR3 DNA: TGTGCCATCAGTGGGGGAGACAGTGAATACTACGAGCAGTACTTC

clone size: -
D gene: -
J gene: TRBJ2-1
V gene: TRBV6-5
CDR3 protein: CASRLGHTYNEQFF
CDR3 DNA: TGTGCCAGCAGATTGGGACATACCTACAATGAGCAGTTCTTC

clone size: -
D gene: TRBD2
J gene: TRBJ2-7
V gene: TRBV13
CDR3 protein: CASSLVPSGREWGEQYF
CDR3 DNA: TGTGCCAGCAGCTTAGTCCCTAGCGGGAGAGAGTGGGGGGAGCAGTACTTC

clone size: -
D gene: -
J gene: TRBJ1-5
V gene: TRBV6-5
CDR3 protein: CASAGRAISQPQHF
CDR3 DNA: TGTGCCAGCGCTGGCAGGGCTATCAGTCAGCCCCAGCATTTT

clone size: few
D gene: TRBD1
J gene: TRBJ1-6
V gene: TRBV28
CDR3 protein: CASSLSQGKYSPLHF
CDR3 DNA: TGTGCCAGCAGTTTATCACAGGGGAAGTATTCACCCCTCCACTTT

clone size: -
D gene: -
J gene: TRBJ2-3
V gene: TRBV18
CDR3 protein: CASSPPSGRSTDTQYF
CDR3 DNA: TGTGCCAGCTCACCACCGTCGGGTAGGAGCACAGATACGCAGTATTTT

clone size: -
D gene: TRBD1
J gene: TRBJ2-2
V gene: TRBV11-2
CDR3 protein: CASRGQGTGELFF
CDR3 DNA: TGTGCCAGCAGGGGACAGGGCACCGGGGAGCTGTTTTTT

clone size: -
D gene: TRBD1
J gene: TRBJ2-7
V gene: TRBV5-1
CDR3 protein: CASSLATGAENEQYF
CDR3 DNA: TGCGCCAGCAGCCTAGCTACAGGGGCAGAGAACGAGCAGTACTTC

clone size: once
D gene: -
J gene: TRBJ2-6
V gene: TRBV30
CDR3 protein: CAWSVTGRASGANVLTF
CDR3 DNA: TGTGCCTGGAGTGTAACGGGACGGGCTTCTGGGGCCAACGTCCTGACTTTC

clone size: -
D gene: -
J gene: TRBJ1-3
V gene: TRBV4-1
CDR3 protein: CASSQVQGTAGNTIYF
CDR3 DNA: TGCGCCAGCAGCCAAGTGCAAGGGACGGCTGGAAACACCATATATTTT

clone size: -
D gene: -
J gene: TRBJ2-5
V gene: TRBV6-6
CDR3 protein: CASSYGEQETQYF
CDR3 DNA: TGTGCCAGCAGTTACGGGGAACAAGAGACCCAGTACTTC

clone size: few
D gene: TRBD1
J gene: TRBJ1-2
V gene: TRBV5-1
CDR3 protein: CASSFGQGADGYTF
CDR3 DNA: TGCGCCAGCAGCTTTGGACAGGGGGCCGATGGCTACACCTTC

clone size: -
D gene: -
J gene: TRBJ1-5
V gene: TRBV28
CDR3 protein: CASRSLQGHQPQHF
CDR3 DNA: TGTGCCAGCCGATCACTACAGGGCCATCAGCCCCAGCATTTT

clone size: -
D gene: -
J gene: TRBJ1-1
V gene: TRBV5-1
CDR3 protein: CASSFGGNWNTEAFF
CDR3 DNA: TGCGCCAGCAGCTTTGGGGGGAACTGGAACACTGAAGCTTTCTTT

clone size: -
D gene: TRBD2
J gene: TRBJ2-3
V gene: TRBV27
CDR3 protein: CATGRNGASGGADTQYF
CDR3 DNA: TGTGCCACCGGTAGAAACGGGGCTAGCGGGGGAGCAGATACGCAGTATTTT

clone size: -
D gene: -
J gene: TRBJ1-1
V gene: TRBV5-4
CDR3 protein: CASSVDRNTEAFF
CDR3 DNA: TGTGCCAGCAGCGTAGACAGAAACACTGAAGCTTTCTTT

clone size: -
D gene: -
J gene: TRBJ2-5
V gene: TRBV14
CDR3 protein: CASSQGARSETQYF
CDR3 DNA: TGTGCCAGCAGCCAAGGAGCAAGGAGCGAGACCCAGTACTTC

clone size: -
D gene: TRBD1
J gene: TRBJ1-4
V gene: TRBV19
CDR3 protein: CASSDSGQFEKLFF
CDR3 DNA: TGTGCCAGTAGTGACTCGGGACAGTTCGAAAAACTGTTTTTT

clone size: once
D gene: -
J gene: TRBJ2-1
V gene: TRBV5-1
CDR3 protein: CASSLASSSYNEQFF
CDR3 DNA: TGCGCCAGCAGCTTGGCCTCGAGCTCCTACAATGAGCAGTTCTTC

clone size: -
D gene: TRBD2
J gene: TRBJ2-5
V gene: TRBV2
CDR3 protein: CASSVGEGQETQYF
CDR3 DNA: TGTGCCAGCAGTGTGGGGGAGGGCCAAGAGACCCAGTACTTC

clone size: -
D gene: -
J gene: TRBJ2-7
V gene: TRBV5-6
CDR3 protein: CASSRALTVSSYEQYF
CDR3 DNA: TGTGCCAGCAGCCGCGCTCTGACGGTGAGCTCCTACGAGCAGTACTTC

clone size: few
D gene: -
J gene: TRBJ1-6
V gene: TRBV11-2
CDR3 protein: CASSLVSGWESPLHF
CDR3 DNA: TGTGCCAGCAGCTTAGTATCAGGTTGGGAGTCACCCCTCCACTTT

clone size: medium-sized
D gene: -
J gene: TRBJ1-5
V gene: TRBV21-1
CDR3 protein: CASSVRSGQPQHF
CDR3 DNA: TGTGCCAGCAGCGTCCGGTCGGGGCAGCCCCAGCATTTT

clone size: few
D gene: -
J gene: TRBJ2-1
V gene: TRBV29-1
CDR3 protein: CSGRHGGYNEQFF
CDR3 DNA: TGCAGCGGGCGCCACGGAGGATACAATGAGCAGTTCTTC

clone size: -
D gene: -
J gene: TRBJ2-5
V gene: TRBV7-8
CDR3 protein: CASSLGVRETQYF
CDR3 DNA: TGTGCCAGCAGCTTAGGGGTTCGGGAGACCCAGTACTTC

clone size: -
D gene: -
J gene: TRBJ1-3
V gene: TRBV7-6
CDR3 protein: CASSPGGRTSWNTIYF
CDR3 DNA: TGTGCCAGCAGCCCGGGGGGGCGCACTTCCTGGAACACCATATATTTT

clone size: -
D gene: -
J gene: TRBJ2-3
V gene: TRBV10-3
CDR3 protein: CAISESGRLQLDTQYF
CDR3 DNA: TGTGCCATCAGTGAGTCGGGACGCTTACAACTAGATACGCAGTATTTT

clone size: -
D gene: -
J gene: TRBJ1-6
V gene: TRBV2
CDR3 protein: CASQAGENSPLHF
CDR3 DNA: TGTGCCAGCCAGGCTGGGGAAAATTCACCCCTCCACTTT

clone size: -
D gene: TRBD2
J gene: TRBJ2-5
V gene: TRBV4-1
CDR3 protein: CASSQLAEETQYF
CDR3 DNA: TGCGCCAGCAGCCAACTAGCGGAAGAGACCCAGTACTTC

clone size: -
D gene: TRBD2
J gene: TRBJ2-3
V gene: TRBV29-1
CDR3 protein: CSSSGAGGTDTQYF
CDR3 DNA: TGCAGCAGTAGCGGGGCTGGTGGCACAGATACGCAGTATTTT

clone size: -
D gene: -
J gene: TRBJ1-1
V gene: TRBV7-9
CDR3 protein: CASSQKQGEAFF
CDR3 DNA: TGTGCCAGCAGCCAGAAACAGGGAGAAGCTTTCTTT

clone size: -
D gene: TRBD2
J gene: TRBJ2-7
V gene: TRBV2
CDR3 protein: CASRDTGTSGSGKYF
CDR3 DNA: TGTGCCAGCAGGGATACCGGGACTAGCGGGAGCGGGAAGTACTTC

clone size: -
D gene: -
J gene: TRBJ2-3
V gene: TRBV11-3
CDR3 protein: CASSLDQDTQYF
CDR3 DNA: TGTGCCAGCAGCTTAGATCAGGATACGCAGTATTTT

clone size: -
D gene: -
J gene: TRBJ1-4
V gene: TRBV28
CDR3 protein: CASSLRGGPVTNEKLFF
CDR3 DNA: TGTGCCAGCAGTTTAAGAGGGGGGCCGGTAACTAATGAAAAACTGTTTTTT

clone size: -
D gene: TRBD1
J gene: TRBJ2-4
V gene: TRBV28
CDR3 protein: CASSPAGGAVKNIQYF
CDR3 DNA: TGTGCCAGCAGTCCCGCAGGGGGCGCGGTCAAAAACATTCAGTACTTC

clone size: -
D gene: -
J gene: TRBJ2-5
V gene: TRBV28
CDR3 protein: CASSLPLQETQYF
CDR3 DNA: TGTGCCAGCAGTTTACCCCTCCAAGAGACCCAGTACTTC

clone size: -
D gene: -
J gene: TRBJ2-3
V gene: TRBV5-1
CDR3 protein: CASSVRGSSTDTQYF
CDR3 DNA: TGCGCCAGCAGCGTCAGGGGCTCAAGCACAGATACGCAGTATTTT

clone size: few
D gene: -
J gene: TRBJ1-2
V gene: TRBV20-1
CDR3 protein: CSAFYGYTF
CDR3 DNA: TGCAGTGCTTTCTATGGCTACACCTTC

clone size: -
D gene: TRBD2
J gene: TRBJ2-3
V gene: TRBV2
CDR3 protein: CATRGGPNTDTQYF
CDR3 DNA: TGTGCCACCCGGGGGGGCCCCAACACAGATACGCAGTATTTT

clone size: -
D gene: TRBD1
J gene: TRBJ2-7
V gene: TRBV5-4
CDR3 protein: CATLDRINYEQYF
CDR3 DNA: TGTGCCACCCTGGACAGGATCAACTACGAGCAGTACTTC

clone size: -
D gene: TRBD2
J gene: TRBJ2-7
V gene: TRBV28
CDR3 protein: CASSFGGTRSYEQYF
CDR3 DNA: TGTGCCAGCAGTTTCGGTGGGACTAGAAGCTACGAGCAGTACTTC

clone size: once
D gene: TRBD2
J gene: TRBJ2-3
V gene: TRBV27
CDR3 protein: CASSRLAGDYTDTQYF
CDR3 DNA: TGTGCCAGCAGTCGGCTAGCGGGGGATTACACAGATACGCAGTATTTT

clone size: few
D gene: -
J gene: TRBJ1-1
V gene: TRBV30
CDR3 protein: CAWRRGWTEAFF
CDR3 DNA: TGTGCCTGGAGACGGGGCTGGACTGAAGCTTTCTTT

clone size: few
D gene: -
J gene: TRBJ1-1
V gene: TRBV30
CDR3 protein: CAWSVTGLRAFF
CDR3 DNA: TGTGCCTGGAGTGTAACAGGCCTTAGAGCTTTCTTT

clone size: once
D gene: -
J gene: TRBJ1-2
V gene: TRBV5-1
CDR3 protein: CASSLASVGAWRSYGYTF
CDR3 DNA: TGCGCCAGCAGCTTGGCCTCCGTAGGGGCGTGGAGATCCTATGGCTACACCTTC

clone size: -
D gene: TRBD1
J gene: TRBJ2-3
V gene: TRBV6-5
CDR3 protein: CASSTDRTYTDTQYF
CDR3 DNA: TGTGCCAGCAGCACGGACAGGACTTACACAGATACGCAGTATTTT